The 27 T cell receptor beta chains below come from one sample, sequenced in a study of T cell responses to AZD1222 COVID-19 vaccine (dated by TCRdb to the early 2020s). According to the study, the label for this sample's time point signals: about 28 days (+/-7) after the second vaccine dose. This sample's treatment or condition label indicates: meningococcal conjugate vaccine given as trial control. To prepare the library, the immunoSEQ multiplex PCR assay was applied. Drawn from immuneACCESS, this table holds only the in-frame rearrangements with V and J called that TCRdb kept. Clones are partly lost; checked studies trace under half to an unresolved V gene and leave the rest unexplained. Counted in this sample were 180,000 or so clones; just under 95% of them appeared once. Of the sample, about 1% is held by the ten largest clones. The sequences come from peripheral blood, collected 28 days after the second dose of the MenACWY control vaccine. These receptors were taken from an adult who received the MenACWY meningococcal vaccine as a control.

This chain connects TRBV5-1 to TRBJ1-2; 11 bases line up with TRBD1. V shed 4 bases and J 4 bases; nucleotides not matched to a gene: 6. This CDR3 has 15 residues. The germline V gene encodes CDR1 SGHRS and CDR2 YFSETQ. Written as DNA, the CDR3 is TGCGCCAGCAGCCCCGGGACAGGGGGAAGCTATGGCTACACCTTC. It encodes CASSPGTGGSYGYTF.

The CDR3: CASSSGQNEKLFF. The CDR3 DNA reads TGCGCCAGCAGCTCGGGACAGAATGAAAAACTGTTTTTT. The gene calls are TRBV5-1 and TRBJ1-4; 7 bases are shared with TRBD1. V lost 3 bases and J lost 5; bases outside the gene matches: 1. The CDR3 is 13 residues long. The germline CDR1 and CDR2 sequences are SGHRS and YFSETQ.

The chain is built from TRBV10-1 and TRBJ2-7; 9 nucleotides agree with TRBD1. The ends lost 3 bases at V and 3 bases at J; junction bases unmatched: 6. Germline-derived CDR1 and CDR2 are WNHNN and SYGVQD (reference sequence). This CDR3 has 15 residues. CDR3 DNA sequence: TGCGCCAGCAGTGACCCGGGACAGGGTCGCTACGAGCAGTACTTC. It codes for CASSDPGQGRYEQYF.

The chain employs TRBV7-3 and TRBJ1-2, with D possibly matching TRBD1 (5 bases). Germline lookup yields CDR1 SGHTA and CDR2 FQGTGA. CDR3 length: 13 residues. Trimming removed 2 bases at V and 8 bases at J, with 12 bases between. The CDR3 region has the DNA TGTGCCAGCAGCTTAGAGGGGCTGGAAGGCTACACCTTC. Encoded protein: CASSLEGLEGYTF. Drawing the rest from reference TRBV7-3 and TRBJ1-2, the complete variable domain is GAGVSQTPSNKVTEKGKYVELRCDPISGHTALYWYRQSLGQGPEFLIYFQGTGAADDSGLPNDRFFAVRPEGSVSTLKIQRTERGDSAVYLCASSLEGLEGYTFGSGTRLTVV.

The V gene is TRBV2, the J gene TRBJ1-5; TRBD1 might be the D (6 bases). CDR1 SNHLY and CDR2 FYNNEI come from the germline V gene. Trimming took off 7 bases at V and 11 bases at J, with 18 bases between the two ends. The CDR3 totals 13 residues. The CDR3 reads CASTGGGSRTQHF. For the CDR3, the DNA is TGTGCCAGCACCGGTGGGGGCTCACGGACCCAGCATTTT.

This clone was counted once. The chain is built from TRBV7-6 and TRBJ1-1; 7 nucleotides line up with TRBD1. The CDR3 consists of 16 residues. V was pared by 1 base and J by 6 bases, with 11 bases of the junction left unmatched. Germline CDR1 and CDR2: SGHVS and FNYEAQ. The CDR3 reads CASSLGSKGAVSEAFF. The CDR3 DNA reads TGTGCCAGCAGCTTAGGTTCGAAGGGGGCGGTTTCTGAAGCTTTCTTT.

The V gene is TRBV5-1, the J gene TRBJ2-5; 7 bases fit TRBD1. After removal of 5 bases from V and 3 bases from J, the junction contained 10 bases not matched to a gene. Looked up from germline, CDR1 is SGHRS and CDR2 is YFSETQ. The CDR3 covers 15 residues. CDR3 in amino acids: CASSLGGRFEETQYF. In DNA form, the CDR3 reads TGCGCCAGCAGTCTAGGGGGCAGGTTTGAAGAGACCCAGTACTTC.

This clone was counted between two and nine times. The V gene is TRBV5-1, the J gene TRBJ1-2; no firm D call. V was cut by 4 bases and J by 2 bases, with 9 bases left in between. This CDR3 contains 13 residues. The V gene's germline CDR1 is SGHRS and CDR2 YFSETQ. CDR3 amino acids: CASSKGNNYGYTF. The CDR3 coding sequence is TGCGCCAGCAGCAAGGGAAACAACTATGGCTACACCTTC.

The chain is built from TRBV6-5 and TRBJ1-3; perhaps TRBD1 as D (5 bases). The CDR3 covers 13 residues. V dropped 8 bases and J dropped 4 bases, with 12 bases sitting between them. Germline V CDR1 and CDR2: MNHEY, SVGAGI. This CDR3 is CASRLGAGNTIYF. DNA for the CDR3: TGTGCCAGCCGACTAGGGGCCGGAAACACCATATATTTT.

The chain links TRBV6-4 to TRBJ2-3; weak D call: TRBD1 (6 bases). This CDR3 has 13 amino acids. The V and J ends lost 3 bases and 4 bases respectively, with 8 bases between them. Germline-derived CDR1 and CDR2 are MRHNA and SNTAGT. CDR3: CASSEQGADTQYF. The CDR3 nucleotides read TGTGCCAGCAGTGAACAGGGTGCAGATACGCAGTATTTT.

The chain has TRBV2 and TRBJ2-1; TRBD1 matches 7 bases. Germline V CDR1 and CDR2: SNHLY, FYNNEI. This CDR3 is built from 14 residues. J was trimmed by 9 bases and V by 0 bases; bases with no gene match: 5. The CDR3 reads CASSEAGQVGEQFF. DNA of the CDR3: TGTGCCAGCAGTGAAGCCGGACAGGTTGGTGAGCAGTTCTTC.

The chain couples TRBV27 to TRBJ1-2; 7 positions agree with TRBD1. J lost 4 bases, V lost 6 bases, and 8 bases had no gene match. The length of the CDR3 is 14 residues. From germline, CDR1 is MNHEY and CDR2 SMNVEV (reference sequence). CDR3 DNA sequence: TGTGCCAGCAGACTAACAGGGGAGGCCTATGGCTACACCTTC. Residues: CASRLTGEAYGYTF.

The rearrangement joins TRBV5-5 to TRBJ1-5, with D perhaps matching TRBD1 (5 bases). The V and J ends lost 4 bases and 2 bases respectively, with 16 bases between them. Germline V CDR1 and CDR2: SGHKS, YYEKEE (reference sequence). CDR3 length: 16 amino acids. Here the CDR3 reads CASSQLGVSGNQPQHF. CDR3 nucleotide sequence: TGTGCCAGCAGCCAACTGGGGGTCTCTGGCAATCAGCCCCAGCATTTT.

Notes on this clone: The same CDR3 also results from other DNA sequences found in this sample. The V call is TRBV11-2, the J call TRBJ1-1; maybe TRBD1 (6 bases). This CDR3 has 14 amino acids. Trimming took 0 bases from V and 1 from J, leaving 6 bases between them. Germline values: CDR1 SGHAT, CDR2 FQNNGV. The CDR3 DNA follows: TGTGCCAGCAGCTTAGACAGGGGGAACACTGAAGCTTTCTTT. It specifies CASSLDRGNTEAFF.

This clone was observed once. The CDR3 region is CASSQVLGPNYGYTF. Written as DNA, the CDR3 is TGCGCCAGCAGCCAAGTCTTGGGCCCTAACTATGGCTACACCTTC. This chain connects TRBV4-1 to TRBJ1-2; D uncertain. The germline CDR1 and CDR2 sequences are MGHRA and YSYEKL. Between the trimmed V and J ends, which lost 1 base and 0 bases, there was a span of 9 bases. This CDR3 is built from 15 residues.

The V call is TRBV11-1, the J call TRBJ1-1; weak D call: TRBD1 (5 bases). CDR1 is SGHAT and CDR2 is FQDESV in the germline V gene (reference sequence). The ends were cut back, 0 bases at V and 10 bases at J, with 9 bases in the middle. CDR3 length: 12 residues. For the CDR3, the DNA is TGTGCCAGCAGCTTAGCGCTGGGGGGAGCTTTCTTT. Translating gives CASSLALGGAFF.

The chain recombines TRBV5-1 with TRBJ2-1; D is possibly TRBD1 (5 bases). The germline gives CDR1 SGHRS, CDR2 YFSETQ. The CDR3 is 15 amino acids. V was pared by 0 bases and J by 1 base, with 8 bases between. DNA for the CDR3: TGCGCCAGCAGCTTGGTACCAGGGTCCTACAATGAGCAGTTCTTC. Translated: CASSLVPGSYNEQFF.

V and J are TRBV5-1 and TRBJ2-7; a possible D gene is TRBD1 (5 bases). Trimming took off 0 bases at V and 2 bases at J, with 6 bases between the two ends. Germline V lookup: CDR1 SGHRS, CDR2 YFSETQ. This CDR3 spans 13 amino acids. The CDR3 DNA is TGCGCCAGCAGCTTGGCAGGGACCTACGAGCAGTACTTC. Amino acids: CASSLAGTYEQYF. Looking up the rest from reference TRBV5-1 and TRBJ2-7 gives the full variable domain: KAGVTQTPRYLIKTRGQQVTLSCSPISGHRSVSWYQQTPGQGLQFLFEYFSETQRNKGNFPGRFSGRQFSNSRSEMNVSTLELGDSALYLCASSLAGTYEQYFGPGTRLTVT.

The CDR3 DNA follows: TGTGCCAGCAGACCCTCGCCGTTTAATCAGCCCCAGCATTTT. Translating it yields CASRPSPFNQPQHF. V and J are TRBV2 and TRBJ1-5, with D unresolved. This CDR3 has 14 amino acids. CDR1 is SNHLY, CDR2 FYNNEI, per germline. Trimming pared 6 bases from V and 4 bases from J, leaving 13 bases between.

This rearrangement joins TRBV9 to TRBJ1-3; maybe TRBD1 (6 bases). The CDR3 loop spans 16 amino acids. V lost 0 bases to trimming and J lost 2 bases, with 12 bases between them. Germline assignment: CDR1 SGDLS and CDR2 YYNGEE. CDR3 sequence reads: CASSVDPRQAGNTIYF. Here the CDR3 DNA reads TGTGCCAGCAGCGTAGATCCGAGACAGGCTGGAAACACCATATATTTT.

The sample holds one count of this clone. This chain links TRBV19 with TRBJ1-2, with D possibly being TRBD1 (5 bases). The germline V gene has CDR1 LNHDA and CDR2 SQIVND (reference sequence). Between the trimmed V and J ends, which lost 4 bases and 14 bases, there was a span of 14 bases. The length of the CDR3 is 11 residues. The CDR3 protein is CASSTGREITF. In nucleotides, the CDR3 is TGTGCCAGTAGTACGGGACGGGAAATAACCTTC.

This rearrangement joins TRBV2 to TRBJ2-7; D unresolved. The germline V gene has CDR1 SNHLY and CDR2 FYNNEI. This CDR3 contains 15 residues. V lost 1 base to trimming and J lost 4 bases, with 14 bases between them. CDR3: CASSEGLSTAYEQYF. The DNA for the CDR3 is TGTGCCAGCAGTGAAGGTTTAAGTACAGCGTACGAGCAGTACTTC.

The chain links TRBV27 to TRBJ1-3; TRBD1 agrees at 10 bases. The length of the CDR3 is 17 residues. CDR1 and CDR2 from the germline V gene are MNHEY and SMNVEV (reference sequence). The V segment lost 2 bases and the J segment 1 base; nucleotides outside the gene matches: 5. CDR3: CASSLQGQGFSGNTIYF. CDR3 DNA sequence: TGTGCCAGCAGTTTACAGGGACAGGGGTTTTCTGGAAACACCATATATTTT.

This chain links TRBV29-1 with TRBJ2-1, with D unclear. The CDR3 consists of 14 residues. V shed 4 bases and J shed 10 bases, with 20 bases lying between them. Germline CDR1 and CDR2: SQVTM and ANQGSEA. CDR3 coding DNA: TGCAGCGTTGTGAGACTCGATACAATGAGGGAGCAGTTCTTC. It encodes CSVVRLDTMREQFF.

The CDR3 spells CASSDEQLQNQPQHF. CDR3 DNA sequence: TGTGCCAGCAGTGATGAACAGCTACAGAATCAGCCCCAGCATTTT. This chain uses TRBV2 with TRBJ1-5; D gene ambiguous. The CDR3 totals 15 residues. With 3 bases removed from V and 4 bases from J, the gap between germline ends came to 13 bases. Per germline, CDR1 SNHLY and CDR2 FYNNEI.

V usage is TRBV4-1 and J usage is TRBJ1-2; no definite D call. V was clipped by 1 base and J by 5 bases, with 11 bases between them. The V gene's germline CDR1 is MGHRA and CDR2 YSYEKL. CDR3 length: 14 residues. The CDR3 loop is CASSQAMGSYGYTF. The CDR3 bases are TGCGCCAGCAGCCAAGCAATGGGAAGTTATGGCTACACCTTC.

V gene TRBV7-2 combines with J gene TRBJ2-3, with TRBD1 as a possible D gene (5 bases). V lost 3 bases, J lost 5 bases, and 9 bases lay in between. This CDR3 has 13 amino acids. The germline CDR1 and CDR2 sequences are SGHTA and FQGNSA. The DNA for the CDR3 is TGTGCCAGCAGCTTTCCAGGGATAGATACGCAGTATTTT. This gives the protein CASSFPGIDTQYF.